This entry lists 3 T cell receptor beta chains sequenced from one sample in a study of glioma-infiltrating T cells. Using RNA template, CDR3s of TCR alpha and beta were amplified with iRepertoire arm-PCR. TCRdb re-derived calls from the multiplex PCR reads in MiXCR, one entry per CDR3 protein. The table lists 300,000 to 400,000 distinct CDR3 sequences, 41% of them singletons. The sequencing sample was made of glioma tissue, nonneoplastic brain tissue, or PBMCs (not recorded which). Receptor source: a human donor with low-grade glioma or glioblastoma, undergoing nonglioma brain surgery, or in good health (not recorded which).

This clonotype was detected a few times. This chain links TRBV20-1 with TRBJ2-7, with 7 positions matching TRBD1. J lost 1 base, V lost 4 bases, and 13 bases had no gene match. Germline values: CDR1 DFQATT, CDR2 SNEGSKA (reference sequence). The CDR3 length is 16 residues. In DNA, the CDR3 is TGCAGTGCTATGACAGGGACCCACAGATGGTCCTACGAGCAGTACTTC. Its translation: CSAMTGTHRWSYEQYF.

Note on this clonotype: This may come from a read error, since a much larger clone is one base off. CDR3 residues: CATSHRRVYEQYF. The CDR3 nucleotides are TGTGCCACCTCGCATAGGCGGGTTTACGAGCAGTACTTC. The chain has TRBV6-6 and TRBJ2-7, with a weak D call TRBD2 (5 bases). Deletions cut 10 bases from V and 4 bases from J, with 17 bases between. Germline V gene lookup returns CDR1 MNHNY and CDR2 SVGAGI (reference sequence). This CDR3 has 13 amino acids.

CDR3 sequence (DNA): TGTGCCAGCAGCTTGATTAGCGGGAGCTCCTACAATGAGCAGTTCTTC. Translation: CASSLISGSSYNEQFF. The chain is built from TRBV7-2 and TRBJ2-1; 9 bases match TRBD2. Per the germline V gene, CDR1 is SGHTA and CDR2 is FQGNSA. The CDR3 has 16 amino acids. V was clipped by 3 bases and J by 0 bases; unmatched bases: 3.